One and the same sample provided the 13 T cell receptor beta chains below, sequenced in a study of T cells in Graves' hyperthyroidism and ophthalmopathy (dated by TCRdb to 2018 to 2020). Preparation of the library involved multiplex PCR. Sequencing was performed on an Illumina HiSeq 2000. The TCR beta CDR3 regions were amplified from RNA transcripts. For the first round of RT-PCR on the TCR CDR3, the HTBI primer set was used together with the Qiagen OneStep RT-PCR kit. The public reads were quality trimmed at Q25 with fastp and then assembled into clones with MiXCR by TCRdb, keeping productive beta chains. Each entry merges the rows of one CDR3 protein and shows their most common DNA and genes. The sample yields fewer than 650,000 distinct CDR3 sequences; over 12% were counted once. The leading ten clones occupy roughly 7.1% of the sample. Material: blood. These receptors all stem from a woman younger than 35 with Graves' ophthalmopathy.

This clonotype was detected many times. The V gene is TRBV28, the J gene TRBJ2-3; D not certain. V gave up 1 base and J gave up 2 bases, with 7 bases separating them. The CDR3 is 14 residues long. Germline loops: CDR1 MDHEN, CDR2 SYDVKM. Here the CDR3 reads CASSLSTHTDTQYF. In DNA form, the CDR3 reads TGTGCCAGCAGTTTATCTACTCACACAGATACGCAGTATTTT.

This clonotype was observed at least ten times. V is TRBV9 and J is TRBJ2-1; D possibly corresponds to TRBD1 (6 bases). The germline V and J ends were trimmed by 0 bases and 12 bases, with 10 bases remaining between them. The CDR3 covers 12 residues. Per germline, CDR1 SGDLS and CDR2 YYNGEE. CDR3 in DNA: TGTGCCAGCAGCGTAGTATCAGGGGTGCAGTTCTTC. It yields the protein CASSVVSGVQFF.

The chain uses TRBV7-6 and TRBJ2-1, with TRBD1 matching 8 bases. V dropped 2 bases and J dropped 5; count of bases not matched to a gene: 8. The CDR3 consists of 16 residues. Looked up from germline, CDR1 is SGHVS and CDR2 is FNYEAQ. Here the CDR3 DNA reads TGTGCCAGCAGCTTAACCCGGACAGGGCGACACAATGAGCAGTTCTTC. Its translation: CASSLTRTGRHNEQFF.

Only a few counts were recorded for this clonotype. This chain joins TRBV9 and TRBJ1-1; 8 bases match TRBD1. The CDR3 is made up of 15 amino acids. V lost 3 bases, J lost 5 bases, and 9 bases stayed unmatched. The germline V gene encodes CDR1 SGDLS and CDR2 YYNGEE. The CDR3 sequence: CASSGTGTGGTEAFF. The CDR3 DNA follows: TGTGCCAGCAGCGGGACCGGGACAGGAGGAACTGAAGCTTTCTTT. Variable domain in full (rest from reference TRBV9 and TRBJ1-1): DSGVTQTPKHLITATGQRVTLRCSPRSGDLSVYWYQQSLDQGLQFLIQYYNGEERAKGNILERFSAQQFPDLHSELNLSSLELGDSALYFCASSGTGTGGTEAFFGQGTRLTVV.

In its sample, this clonotype was seen once. CDR3 bases: TGTGCCAGCGGGGGGTCTAGCGGGAGTTTGGAGCAGTACTTC. Amino acids: CASGGSSGSLEQYF. The V gene is TRBV6-2 or TRBV6-3, the J gene TRBJ2-7; 10 bases match TRBD2. This CDR3 region has 14 residues. V dropped 8 bases and J dropped 7; count of bases not matched to a gene: 11. The V gene's germline CDR1 is MNHEY and CDR2 SVGEGT.

This clonotype was counted many times. The chain is built from TRBV30 and TRBJ2-1; TRBD2 matches at 7 bases. Germline CDR1 GTSNPN, CDR2 SVGIG (reference sequence). The CDR3 runs to 13 residues. Trimming took 0 bases from V and 8 from J; bases not matched to a gene: 4. The CDR3 loop is CAWSVLGGDEQFF. As DNA, the CDR3 is TGTGCCTGGAGTGTACTTGGGGGGGATGAGCAGTTCTTC.

This clonotype was recorded many times. The chain joins TRBV20-1 to TRBJ2-3; D is unresolved. In germline, CDR1 is DFQATT, CDR2 SNEGSKA (reference sequence). The CDR3 totals 13 residues. With 3 bases removed from V and 6 bases from J, the gap between germline ends came to 13 bases. CDR3 coding DNA: TGCAGTGCTAGGACCTCCCCCGGGGATACGCAGTATTTT. Protein sequence: CSARTSPGDTQYF.

Points on this clonotype: A read error may produce the germline difference seen at one junction end. The rearrangement uses TRBV7-2 and TRBJ2-2; 16 nucleotides line up with TRBD2. The CDR3 is made up of 20 amino acids. Per germline, CDR1 SGHTA and CDR2 FQGNSA. In nucleotides, the CDR3 is TGTGCCAGCAGCCCGACCCCGGGACTAGCGGGAGGGTCGAACCCCGGGGAGCTGTTTTTT. Its translation is CASSPTPGLAGGSNPGELFF. The complete variable domain, with remaining parts taken from reference TRBV7-2 and TRBJ2-2, reads GAGVSQSPSNKVTEKGKDVELRCDPISGHTALYWYRQSLGQGLEFLIYFQGNSAPDKSGLPSDRFSAERTGGSVSTLTIQRTQQEDSAVYLCASSPTPGLAGGSNPGELFFGEGSRLTVL.

This clonotype was found many times. The chain employs TRBV6-1 and TRBJ2-3, with D perhaps matching TRBD2 (6 bases). The CDR3 length is 15 residues. Germline V lookup: CDR1 MNHNS, CDR2 SASEGT. The germline V and J ends were trimmed by 6 bases and 8 bases, with 21 bases remaining between them. CDR3 amino acids: CASRLLARAPATQYF. In DNA form, the CDR3 reads TGTGCCAGCAGGTTACTAGCAAGGGCCCCTGCTACGCAGTATTTT.

The V call is TRBV6-2 or TRBV6-3, the J call TRBJ1-4; 9 bases match TRBD1. With V trimmed by 2 bases and J by 8 bases, 0 bases remained unmatched. The germline V gene has CDR1 MNHEY and CDR2 SVGEGT. This CDR3 is built from 13 residues. The CDR3 bases are TGTGCCAGCAGTTACGGACAGGGGGAAAAACTGTTTTTT. This translates into CASSYGQGEKLFF.

This clonotype was seen ten or more times. A junction boundary mismatches the germline segment, possibly from a read error. This sequence joins TRBV7-7 and TRBJ2-7; D might be TRBD1 or TRBD2, each matching 5 bases. Germline-derived CDR1 and CDR2 are SSHAT and FNYEAQ (reference sequence). The CDR3 is 13 amino acids. This chain's CDR3 is CASSPGPQGEQYF. The CDR3 nucleotides are TGTGCTAGCAGCCCGGGACCGCAGGGCGAGCAGTACTTC.

This clonotype was counted many times. V gene TRBV27 combines with J gene TRBJ2-7; no definite D call. V was shortened by 2 bases and J by 6 bases, with 14 bases between the two germline ends. The length of the CDR3 is 14 residues. Germline lookup yields CDR1 MNHEY and CDR2 SMNVEV (reference sequence). CDR3 sequence reads: CASSLPGPRVEQYF. The CDR3 coding sequence is TGTGCCAGCAGTTTACCGGGCCCCCGGGTCGAGCAGTACTTC.

The J gene is TRBJ1-2, the V gene TRBV29-1; 7 nucleotides agree with TRBD1. Germline V gene sequence: CDR1 SQVTM, CDR2 ANQGSEA. CDR3 size: 13 residues. V shed 7 bases, J shed 0 bases, and the junction held 5 bases outside the gene matches. The DNA of the CDR3 is TGCAGCGACCGACAGGGCTCTAACTATGGCTACACCTTC. Its translation is CSDRQGSNYGYTF.